This TCR beta chain was captured by sequencing in a study of circulating and synovial CD4+ cells in juvenile arthritis. J lost 1 base, V lost 5 bases, and 5 bases had no gene match. The CDR3 is 15 residues long. Germline values: CDR1 LNHDA, CDR2 SQIVND (reference sequence). Method: immunoSEQ multiplex PCR; TCRdb's copy keeps in-frame clones and lacks some. The data hold fewer than 40,000 clones, with around 93% observed a single time. Study results and limitations: Measured synovium overlap likely understates the true shared repertoire. T cell genome counts differed by at least an order of magnitude between CPL and CD4 samples.

With regard to this clone: Its target is not known.

The source of this sequence is a human donor with juvenile idiopathic arthritis. Sequenced: CD4+ T cells from blood. V and J are TRBV19 and TRBJ1-5; 7 nucleotides agree with TRBD1. The CDR3 region has the DNA TGTGCCAGTAGTGGGAGACAGGGAAGCAATCAGCCCCAGCATTTT. Protein sequence: CASSGRQGSNQPQHF.